A single sample is the source of the 13 T cell receptor beta chains below, sequenced in a study of T cells after yellow fever vaccination. MiXCR was run by TCRdb on the 5' RACE reads, yielding one entry per CDR3 protein. The sample shows a few hundred thousand distinct CDR3 sequences, approximately 10% of them seen only once. The sequences come from PBMCs, collected on the day of the first yellow fever vaccination. The receptors shown here come from a man aged 18-30 years who received the YFV17D yellow fever vaccine.

This chain links TRBV7-3 with TRBJ1-6, with 7 bases matching TRBD1. Unmatched junction bases numbered 5, after V lost 5 bases and J lost 10 bases. The CDR3 loop spans 13 amino acids. Looked up from germline, CDR1 is SGHTA and CDR2 is FQGTGA. CDR3 in amino acids: CASSLQGESPLHF. CDR3 DNA: TGTGCCAGCAGCCTCCAGGGGGAGTCACCCCTCCACTTT.

The table lists this clonotype with many counts. The chain combines TRBV7-3 with TRBJ2-7; D is unresolved. Germline CDR1 and CDR2: SGHTA and FQGTGA. The CDR3 loop spans 12 amino acids. V gave up 4 bases and J gave up 0 bases, with 4 bases separating them. CDR3 in amino acids: CASSSSSYEQYF. In nucleotides, the CDR3 is TGTGCCAGCAGCTCCTCCTCCTACGAGCAGTACTTC.

This chain connects TRBV24-1 to TRBJ1-4, with 9 nucleotides matching TRBD1. Germline values: CDR1 KGHDR, CDR2 SFDVKD. The CDR3 sequence is 14 residues long. Unmatched junction bases numbered 0, after V lost 3 bases and J lost 5 bases. The CDR3: CATSDGTGNEKLFF. Written as DNA, the CDR3 is TGTGCCACCAGTGATGGGACAGGGAATGAAAAACTGTTTTTT.

This chain joins TRBV3-1 and TRBJ2-5, with a tentative D call TRBD2 (5 bases). Germline CDR1 reads LGHDT; CDR2 reads YNNKEL (reference sequence). With 4 bases removed from V and 5 bases from J, the gap between germline ends came to 14 bases. CDR3 length equals 14 residues. Here the CDR3 DNA reads TGTGCCAGCAGCCCACCGGCCCGGAGGGAGACCCAGTACTTC. This gives the protein CASSPPARRETQYF.

This clonotype was seen only a few times. The V gene is TRBV10-3, the J gene TRBJ1-1; the D gene is possibly TRBD1 (6 bases). This CDR3 region has 16 residues. The V end was cut by 0 bases, the J end by 4 bases, with 15 bases between. CDR1 and CDR2 (germline): ENHRY, SYGVKD. The CDR3 nucleotides are TGTGCCATCAGTGAGTCGCAGGGGAGCCGGGTCACTGAAGCTTTCTTT. Translating it yields CAISESQGSRVTEAFF.

In its sample, this clonotype was seen a few times. V and J are TRBV18 and TRBJ2-7, with D unclear. CDR3 length equals 14 residues. Germline V gene lookup returns CDR1 KGHSH and CDR2 LQKENI. The ends were cut back, 2 bases at V and 0 bases at J, with 8 bases in the middle. The chain's CDR3 is CASSPAESSYEQYF. The CDR3 bases are TGTGCCAGCTCACCAGCGGAGAGCTCCTACGAGCAGTACTTC.

This sequence joins TRBV7-8 and TRBJ1-1, with unresolved D. This CDR3 contains 15 residues. Germline V gene lookup returns CDR1 SGHVS and CDR2 FQNEAQ. V shed 1 base and J shed 1 base, with 10 bases lying between them. CDR3 coding DNA: TGTGCCAGCAGCTTAGGAGACAACCGGAACACTGAAGCTTTCTTT. This sequence encodes CASSLGDNRNTEAFF. The variable domain in full, completed from reference TRBV7-8 and TRBJ1-1, reads GAGVSQSPRYKVAKRGQDVALRCDPISGHVSLFWYQQALGQGPEFLTYFQNEAQLDKSGLPSDRFFAERPEGSVSTLKIQRTQQEDSAVYLCASSLGDNRNTEAFFGQGTRLTVV.

This clonotype was seen more than once but under ten times. The V gene is TRBV7-3, the J gene TRBJ2-5; D unclear. The CDR3 covers 13 residues. The germline CDR1 and CDR2 sequences are SGHTA and FQGTGA. V was cut by 1 base and J by 5 bases, with 8 bases left in between. CDR3 bases: TGTGCCAGCAGCTTAAATATGAGGGAGACCCAGTACTTC. Encoded protein: CASSLNMRETQYF.

The table lists this clonotype with a few counts. The chain combines TRBV20-1 with TRBJ1-1; D perhaps matches TRBD1 (6 bases). CDR3 size: 11 residues. From germline, CDR1 is DFQATT and CDR2 SNEGSKA (reference sequence). Trimming took off 6 bases at V and 6 bases at J, with 11 bases between the two ends. The CDR3 region has the DNA TGCAGTGCCAGGACAGAGGCTGAAGCTTTCTTT. Translated: CSARTEAEAFF.

A few counts support this clonotype. The chain joins TRBV11-3 to TRBJ1-1; possible D gene TRBD1, 5 bases. V dropped 1 base and J dropped 4 bases, with 10 bases sitting between them. From germline, CDR1 is SGHNT and CDR2 YENEEA. The CDR3 covers 14 residues. The CDR3 loop reads CASSLGGSSTEAFF. In DNA, the CDR3 is TGTGCCAGCAGCTTAGGGGGGTCCAGCACTGAAGCTTTCTTT.

The CDR3 region has the DNA TGCAGTGCTAGAGATCAAGGGCACGGGGGGAACACCATATATTTT. Translation gives CSARDQGHGGNTIYF. The chain links TRBV20-1 to TRBJ1-3, with a weak D call TRBD1 (5 bases). The germline V gene encodes CDR1 DFQATT and CDR2 SNEGSKA (reference sequence). V was shortened by 0 bases and J by 7 bases, with 16 bases between the two germline ends. The CDR3 spans 15 residues.

This clonotype has at least ten counts. The chain has TRBV7-2 and TRBJ1-1; D remains ambiguous. V was pared by 3 bases and J by 0 bases, with 5 bases between. Germline-derived CDR1 and CDR2 are SGHTA and FQGNSA. The CDR3 is made up of 13 amino acids. DNA of the CDR3: TGTGCCAGCAGCTTTAGTATGAACACTGAAGCTTTCTTT. Translation: CASSFSMNTEAFF.

This clonotype was seen a handful of times. This chain connects TRBV4-1 to TRBJ1-3, with D unclear. V lost 3 bases and J lost 4, with 22 bases in between. CDR3 length equals 18 residues. Germline V gene lookup returns CDR1 MGHRA and CDR2 YSYEKL. CDR3 in amino acids: CASSHALTGLRVGNTIYF. DNA of the CDR3: TGCGCCAGCAGCCACGCCTTGACGGGCCTAAGGGTCGGAAACACCATATATTTT.